The present TCR beta chain was sequenced within a study of shared clonotypes between healthy human individuals. Study context: The composition of the donors was a couple of women and a few men aged 18 to 49.

The data were produced by immunoSEQ multiplex PCR, yet TCRdb's version contains in-frame clones alone and is incomplete. The sample consists of some 2.3 million clones, 85% to 95% of them appearing once. Trimming shortened V by 4 bases and J by 8 bases, and 16 bases separated the two germline ends. From germline, CDR1 is SGHRS and CDR2 YFSETQ. The CDR3 runs to 14 residues. Study outcomes and limitations: Even with large depth, rarefaction showed that sorted-subset sequencing was incomplete. The sole specimen, blood, was sampled, and tissue repertoires likely differ.

Regarding this clone: Its target is unknown.

The source material was naive CD4+ T cells from PBMCs. As for subset: CD45RA+ positively selected. The V and J genes are TRBV5-1 and TRBJ2-1, with a possible D match to TRBD2 (6 bases). The sequence came from a man aged 18 to 35 in good health. Some clones in this sample may be carry-over from other donors' samples. CDR3 sequence reads: CASSTGSPGDEQFF. The CDR3 DNA reads as TGCGCCAGCAGCACCGGGAGTCCGGGCGATGAGCAGTTCTTC.